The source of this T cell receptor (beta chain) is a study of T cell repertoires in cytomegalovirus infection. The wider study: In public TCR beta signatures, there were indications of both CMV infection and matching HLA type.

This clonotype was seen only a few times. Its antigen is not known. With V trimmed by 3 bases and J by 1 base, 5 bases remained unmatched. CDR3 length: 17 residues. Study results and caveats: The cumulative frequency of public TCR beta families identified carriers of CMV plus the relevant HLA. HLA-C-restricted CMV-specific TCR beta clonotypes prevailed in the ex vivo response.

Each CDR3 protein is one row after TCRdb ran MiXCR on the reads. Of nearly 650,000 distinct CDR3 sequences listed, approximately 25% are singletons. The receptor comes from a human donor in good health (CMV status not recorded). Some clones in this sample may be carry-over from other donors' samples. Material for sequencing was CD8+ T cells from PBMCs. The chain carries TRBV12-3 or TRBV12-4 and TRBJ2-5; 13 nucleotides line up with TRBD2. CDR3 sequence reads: CASSFPGLAGSQETQYF. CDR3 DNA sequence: TGTGCCAGCAGTTTCCCGGGACTAGCGGGGTCCCAAGAGACCCAGTACTTC.